This T cell receptor (beta chain) derives from a study of shared clonotypes between healthy human individuals. Naive CD8 isolation took CD45RO-negative cells positively selected for CCR7 and excluded terminally differentiated effector memory CD45RA+ cells. Profiled with immunoSEQ multiplex PCR; TCRdb holds only in-frame clones, not every one. The sample shows about 2,200,000 clones, about 93% of them seen only once. CDR3 length: 13 amino acids. Trimming stripped 0 bases from V and 4 bases from J, with 7 bases between. In germline, CDR1 is SGHVS, CDR2 FNYEAQ. The chain couples TRBV7-6 to TRBJ2-7; D is unclear. Sample: naive CD8+ T cells from PBMCs. The receptor was derived from a man aged 18 to 30 in good health. Some clones in this sample may be carry-over from other donors' samples. CDR3 DNA: TGTGCCAGCAGCTTAGCGTCAAGGTACGAGCAGTACTTC. Amino acid sequence: CASSLASRYEQYF. Supplemented by reference TRBV7-6 and TRBJ2-7, the full variable domain reads GAGVSQSPRYKVTKRGQDVALRCDPISGHVSLYWYRQALGQGPEFLTYFNYEAQQDKSGLPNDRFSAERPEGSISTLTIQRTEQRDSAMYRCASSLASRYEQYFGPGTRLTVT.